This paragraph covers one T cell receptor beta chain sequence. Its antigen is not known. The PCR had 60 Vbeta and 13 Jbeta primers. Generated by immunoSEQ multiplex PCR, the TCRdb table keeps only in-frame clones and is missing some. The sample gives 150,000 or so clones, around three quarters of which show up once; under 5% is in the top ten. These data are taken from a study of cytomegalovirus exposure and HLA in healthy donors. Study observations and caveats: Among TCR sequences, most were rare, though some public TCRs appeared in many donors. Cytomegalovirus association was listed for about 170 TCR beta chains.

This TCR was sampled from a male donor in good health and CMV-seropositive. Sequences were obtained from PBMCs.

The CDR3 sequence: CASSPGGRSNTQYF. In nucleotides, the CDR3 is TGTGCCAGCAGCCCCGGCGGGAGGTCAAATACGCAGTATTTT. The chain couples TRBV7-3 to TRBJ2-3, with 8 bases aligning to TRBD2. Germline CDR1 reads SGHTA; CDR2 reads FQGTGA. V trimming: 5 bases; J trimming: 7 bases; junction bases outside the gene matches: 8. The CDR3 covers 14 residues.